These 31 T cell receptor beta chains share one sample of origin, sequenced in a study of shared clonotypes between healthy human individuals. Method: immunoSEQ multiplex PCR; TCRdb's copy keeps in-frame clones and lacks some. The data show roughly 2.1 million clones, about 93% seen once. CD45RO-negative, CCR7-positively selected cells formed the naive CD8 fraction, excluding terminally differentiated effector memory CD45RA+ cells. Sequenced input: naive CD8+ T cells from PBMCs. These receptor sequences come from a man between 18 and 29 years old in good health. Some clones in this sample may be carry-over from other donors' samples.

This chain joins TRBV4-1 and TRBJ1-1; D is perhaps TRBD1 (6 bases). Trimming removed 3 bases at V and 5 bases at J, with 16 bases between. The germline CDR1 and CDR2 sequences are MGHRA and YSYEKL. The CDR3 runs to 15 residues. The DNA of the CDR3 is TGCGCCAGCAGCCACCGTTATCAGGGGCAGACTGAAGCTTTCTTT. Protein: CASSHRYQGQTEAFF.

DNA for the CDR3: TGTGCCAGCAGCCCACAGGCAGATACGCAGTATTTT. Translation gives CASSPQADTQYF. The chain has TRBV13 and TRBJ2-3; a possible D gene is TRBD1 (5 bases). CDR3 length equals 12 residues. V lost 5 bases and J lost 4, with 7 bases in between. Germline CDR1 and CDR2: PRHDT and FYEKMQ (reference sequence). The complete variable domain, with remaining parts taken from reference TRBV13 and TRBJ2-3, reads AAGVIQSPRHLIKEKRETATLKCYPIPRHDTVYWYQQGPGQDPQFLISFYEKMQSDKGSIPDRFSAQQFSDYHSELNMSSLELGDSALYFCASSPQADTQYFGPGTRLTVL.

This chain connects TRBV6-4 to TRBJ1-4, with no clear D. The ends were cut back, 10 bases at V and 0 bases at J, with 12 bases in the middle. This CDR3 is built from 14 residues. Germline assignment: CDR1 MRHNA and CDR2 SNTAGT. Written as DNA, the CDR3 is TGTGCCATACGGCAGCCCGCAACTAATGAAAAACTGTTTTTT. Its translation is CAIRQPATNEKLFF.

V gene TRBV29-1 combines with J gene TRBJ2-1, with D possibly TRBD2 on 6 matching bases. The V and J ends lost 7 bases and 6 bases respectively, with 19 bases between them. The germline CDR1 and CDR2 sequences are SQVTM and ANQGSEA. The CDR3 contains 14 residues. The CDR3 region is CSARDSRSPNEQFF. CDR3 bases: TGCAGCGCGAGGGACTCCAGATCACCCAATGAGCAGTTCTTC.

The rearrangement joins TRBV6-1 to TRBJ1-1, with D maybe TRBD1 (6 bases). Trimming cost V 8 bases and J 7 bases, with 17 bases left between them. This CDR3 has 13 residues. Germline CDR1 is MNHNS and CDR2 is SASEGT. This CDR3 is CASFEGGAVEAFF. Here the CDR3 DNA reads TGTGCCAGCTTCGAGGGGGGCGCGGTTGAAGCTTTCTTT.

This clone was observed a handful of times. The V call is TRBV6-6, the J call TRBJ1-5; D gene unclear. There are 12 residues in the CDR3. Germline CDR1 is MNHNY and CDR2 is SVGAGI (reference sequence). V was shortened by 0 bases and J by 6 bases, with 3 bases between the two germline ends. Here the CDR3 reads CASSYSSQPQHF. CDR3 bases: TGTGCCAGCAGTTACTCGAGTCAGCCCCAGCATTTT.

The chain couples TRBV11-2 to TRBJ2-1; TRBD2 is a possible D gene (6 bases). The V end was cut by 2 bases, the J end by 2 bases, with 13 bases between. The germline V gene has CDR1 SGHAT and CDR2 FQNNGV. The CDR3 sequence is 16 residues long. CDR3 sequence reads: CASSLSTGSAYNEQFF. CDR3 coding DNA: TGTGCCAGCAGCTTATCTACCGGGAGCGCCTACAATGAGCAGTTCTTC.

The rearrangement uses TRBV7-6 and TRBJ2-7, with D uncertain. The CDR3 length is 16 residues. CDR1 is SGHVS, CDR2 FNYEAQ, per germline. Trimming pared 4 bases from V and 0 bases from J, leaving 16 bases between. The CDR3 reads CASSSKDDPSSYEQYF. The CDR3 region has the DNA TGTGCCAGCAGCTCGAAGGACGATCCGAGCTCCTACGAGCAGTACTTC.

The V and J genes are TRBV5-1 and TRBJ2-7; TRBD2 might be the D (6 bases). The CDR3 runs 16 residues. V was clipped by 3 bases and J by 0 bases, with 16 bases between them. Germline V CDR1 and CDR2: SGHRS, YFSETQ. CDR3 amino acids: CASSWHVAANSYEQYF. Here the CDR3 DNA reads TGCGCCAGCAGCTGGCACGTAGCGGCGAACTCCTACGAGCAGTACTTC.

J is TRBJ1-5 and V is TRBV6-1; TRBD1 aligns across 8 bases. V was pared by 6 bases and J by 6 bases, with 4 bases of the junction left unmatched. The CDR3 has 13 amino acids. Germline V gene sequence: CDR1 MNHNS, CDR2 SASEGT. For the CDR3, the DNA is TGTGCCAGCAGAGAGACAGGGGTTCAGCCCCAGCATTTT. Residues: CASRETGVQPQHF.

The chain is built from TRBV7-2 and TRBJ1-2; possibly TRBD1 for D (6 bases). This CDR3 is 12 amino acids long. The V gene lost 5 bases and the J gene lost 7 bases, with 11 bases spanning the gap. CDR1 and CDR2 (germline): SGHTA, FQGNSA. Here the CDR3 reads CASSRGPLGYTF. Written as DNA, the CDR3 is TGTGCCAGCAGCCGGGGGCCGCTTGGCTACACCTTC.

The table lists this clone with a count of one. CDR3 residues: CASSQTPDRIYGYTF. In nucleotides, the CDR3 is TGCGCCAGCAGCCAGACACCGGACAGGATTTATGGCTACACCTTC. The gene calls are TRBV4-1 and TRBJ1-2; 7 bases are a match to TRBD1. V shed 3 bases, J shed 5 bases, and the junction held 9 bases outside the gene matches. From germline, CDR1 is MGHRA and CDR2 YSYEKL. The CDR3 spans 15 residues.

This chain joins TRBV7-3 and TRBJ1-1; D not resolved. CDR3 length: 13 residues. Germline assignment: CDR1 SGHTA and CDR2 FQGTGA. V was clipped by 1 base and J by 6 bases, with 9 bases between them. The CDR3 bases are TGTGCCAGCAGCTTAAGTTGGACCGCTGAAGCTTTCTTT. Its translation: CASSLSWTAEAFF.

The CDR3 sequence is CASSWGGGPPNEQYF. The CDR3 nucleotides are TGTGCCAGCAGTTGGGGAGGGGGCCCGCCCAACGAGCAGTACTTC. The chain carries TRBV9 and TRBJ2-7; D tentatively reads TRBD1 or TRBD2 (7 bases each). Germline V CDR1 and CDR2: SGDLS, YYNGEE. CDR3 length: 15 amino acids. The V and J ends lost 5 bases and 5 bases respectively, with 20 bases between them.

This sequence joins TRBV10-1 and TRBJ2-7, with 9 bases fitting TRBD1. CDR3 length: 16 amino acids. Germline CDR1 reads WNHNN; CDR2 reads SYGVQD (reference sequence). The V and J ends lost 1 base and 5 bases, in that order; junction bases with no gene match: 9. DNA for the CDR3: TGCGCCAGCAGTGAGTGTCGGGACAGGGCCCCCCACGAGCAGTACTTC. Translated, it gives CASSECRDRAPHEQYF.

The chain combines TRBV10-2 with TRBJ2-1; 11 positions match TRBD2. CDR1 WSHSY and CDR2 SAAADI come from the germline V gene. V was clipped by 5 bases and J by 7 bases; unmatched bases: 7. There are 15 residues in the CDR3. CDR3: CASSPLAGAGNEQFF. CDR3 bases: TGCGCCAGCAGTCCACTAGCGGGAGCGGGTAATGAGCAGTTCTTC.

J is TRBJ2-1 and V is TRBV9; 12 bases are shared with TRBD2. The CDR3 runs to 19 residues. J gave up 2 bases and V 0 bases, and 9 bases lay outside the gene matches. Germline V lookup: CDR1 SGDLS, CDR2 YYNGEE. CDR3 amino acids: CASSVEGLAGGGPYNEQFF. In nucleotides, the CDR3 is TGTGCCAGCAGCGTAGAGGGACTAGCGGGTGGGGGCCCCTACAATGAGCAGTTCTTC.

About this clone: This may come from a read error, since a much larger clone is one base off. The gene calls are TRBV5-6 and TRBJ2-7, with D uncertain. This CDR3 comprises 11 residues. Germline lookup yields CDR1 SGHDT and CDR2 YYEEEE. V lost 4 bases to trimming and J lost 0 bases, with 2 bases between them. The CDR3 DNA follows: TGTGCCAGCAGCGCCTCCTACGAGCAGTACTTC. It is translated as CASSASYEQYF.

The V gene is TRBV28, the J gene TRBJ1-4, with unresolved D. Germline V gives CDR1 MDHEN, CDR2 SYDVKM. CDR3 length: 14 residues. V dropped 6 bases and J dropped 2 bases, with 10 bases sitting between them. The CDR3, as DNA: TGTGCCAGCAGCAAGAGAGAGACTAATGAAAAACTGTTTTTT. Its translation is CASSKRETNEKLFF.

The chain recombines TRBV29-1 with TRBJ2-1, with unresolved D. The germline V gene encodes CDR1 SQVTM and CDR2 ANQGSEA. The CDR3 runs 11 residues. The V end lost 4 bases, the J end lost 6 bases, and 7 bases lay between the germline ends. CDR3 region: CSVVRTNEQFF. As DNA, the CDR3 is TGCAGCGTTGTGCGGACCAATGAGCAGTTCTTC.

This clone was recorded once. The chain couples TRBV10-3 to TRBJ2-1; no firm D call. Trimming stripped 7 bases from V and 5 bases from J, with 9 bases between. Per germline, CDR1 ENHRY and CDR2 SYGVKD. The CDR3 contains 12 residues. The CDR3 nucleotides are TGTGCCATCACCGTTGCTGACAATGAGCAGTTCTTC. Its protein product is CAITVADNEQFF.

The chain recombines TRBV11-2 with TRBJ2-5, with 13 bases aligning to TRBD2. This CDR3 has 17 residues. V lost 4 bases and J lost 0; bases outside the gene matches: 5. Per germline, CDR1 SGHAT and CDR2 FQNNGV. The DNA of the CDR3 is TGTGCCAGCAGCTCGGGACTAGCGGGACTCGACCAAGAGACCCAGTACTTC. This translates into CASSSGLAGLDQETQYF.

Concerning this clone: One junction end disagrees with the germline gene, perhaps due to a read error. This chain joins TRBV6-5 and TRBJ2-7; TRBD2 matches at 8 bases. CDR1 is MNHEY, CDR2 SVGAGI, per germline. This CDR3 comprises 15 residues. CDR3 nucleotides: TGTGCCGGCAGTCCCTCCCGAGCGGGAGCATACGAGCAGTACTTC. Translated, it gives CAGSPSRAGAYEQYF.

The chain's CDR3 is CASSDSLGEQFF. The CDR3 region has the DNA TGCGCCAGCAGTGACTCTCTTGGCGAGCAGTTCTTC. This sequence joins TRBV10-1 and TRBJ2-1; no reliable D call. Germline CDR1 is WNHNN and CDR2 is SYGVQD (reference sequence). V lost 3 bases to trimming and J lost 10 bases, with 10 bases between them. The CDR3 consists of 12 residues.

V and J are TRBV9 and TRBJ1-2; 7 positions agree with TRBD1. Germline lookup yields CDR1 SGDLS and CDR2 YYNGEE. The ends lost 0 bases at V and 1 base at J; junction bases unmatched: 6. The CDR3 covers 16 residues. CDR3: CASSVVGQPHNYGYTF. The CDR3 DNA follows: TGTGCCAGCAGCGTAGTGGGACAGCCCCATAACTATGGCTACACCTTC.

The chain joins TRBV9 to TRBJ2-3; the D call may be TRBD1 or TRBD2 (6 bases each). Deletions cut 3 bases from V and 4 bases from J, with 9 bases between. CDR3 length: 13 amino acids. CDR1 is SGDLS, CDR2 YYNGEE, per germline. The chain's CDR3 is CASSGRGADTQYF. The CDR3 DNA is TGTGCCAGCAGCGGAAGGGGGGCAGATACGCAGTATTTT.

The chain recombines TRBV27 with TRBJ2-4, with 10 bases lining up with TRBD1. Germline V gene sequence: CDR1 MNHEY, CDR2 SMNVEV (reference sequence). After removal of 6 bases from V and 7 bases from J, the junction contained 0 bases not matched to a gene. This CDR3 has 12 amino acids. The DNA of the CDR3 is TGTGCCAGCAGGACAGGGGGCAACATTCAGTACTTC. It is translated as CASRTGGNIQYF.

Turning to this clone: The sample carries other DNA sequences with the same CDR3. The chain is built from TRBV9 and TRBJ1-1; D call uncertain. The V end lost 0 bases, the J end lost 0 bases, and 6 bases lay between the germline ends. This CDR3 is built from 14 residues. Germline values: CDR1 SGDLS, CDR2 YYNGEE. The CDR3 coding sequence is TGTGCCAGCAGCGTAGGACACCTGAACACTGAAGCTTTCTTT. It specifies CASSVGHLNTEAFF.

The J gene is TRBJ2-7, the V gene TRBV7-2; D is perhaps TRBD1 (5 bases). The ends were cut back, 7 bases at V and 3 bases at J, with 16 bases in the middle. Looked up from germline, CDR1 is SGHTA and CDR2 is FQGNSA. CDR3 length: 14 amino acids. Here the CDR3 reads CASTSGHSFYEQYF. Written as DNA, the CDR3 is TGTGCCAGCACCTCAGGGCACAGCTTCTACGAGCAGTACTTC.

The chain is built from TRBV28 and TRBJ2-2; D perhaps matches TRBD1 (5 bases). Per the germline V gene, CDR1 is MDHEN and CDR2 is SYDVKM. V lost 8 bases and J 6 bases, leaving 19 bases between the germline ends. There are 15 residues in the CDR3. CDR3 in amino acids: CASASGQGRAGELFF. Written as DNA, the CDR3 is TGTGCCAGCGCGAGTGGGCAGGGTAGGGCCGGGGAGCTGTTTTTT. The whole variable domain, filled in from reference TRBV28 and TRBJ2-2, reads DVKVTQSSRYLVKRTGEKVFLECVQDMDHENMFWYRQDPGLGLRLIYFSYDVKMKEKGDIPEGYSVSREKKERFSLILESASTNQTSMYLCASASGQGRAGELFFGEGSRLTVL.

This chain connects TRBV10-3 to TRBJ1-1, with D maybe TRBD1 (5 bases). The germline CDR1 and CDR2 sequences are ENHRY and SYGVKD. V lost 2 bases, J lost 4 bases, and 11 bases lay in between. There are 14 residues in the CDR3. CDR3 DNA sequence: TGTGCCATCAGTGAGGGGGCAGTTTCCACTGAAGCTTTCTTT. Protein product: CAISEGAVSTEAFF.